This T cell receptor (beta chain) comes out of a study of blood T cell repertoires in COVID-19. Study details: Nucleic acid was either cDNA or gDNA, and it came from T cells, B-cell-depleted T cells, or PBMCs.

The method was immunoSEQ multiplex PCR; TCRdb's version includes in-frame clones alone and lacks a portion of them. The sample includes about 180,000 clones, 86% of them seen just once. CDR1 and CDR2 from the germline V gene are SGHTS and YDEGEE. This CDR3 is 13 amino acids long. V lost 1 base to trimming and J lost 5 bases, with 9 bases between them. Input material: peripheral blood. The V gene is TRBV5-8, the J gene TRBJ1-1, with unresolved D. The sequence was obtained from a man between 50 and 59 years old with active or convalescent COVID-19. The CDR3 sequence: CASSLRGETEAFF. The CDR3 region has the DNA TGTGCCAGCAGCTTGCGTGGGGAGACTGAAGCTTTCTTT.